Below, 28 T cell receptor beta chains from the same sample are listed, as sequenced in a study of blood T cell repertoires in COVID-19. Sequenced by immunoSEQ multiplex PCR; TCRdb stores in-frame clones only, minus some. The data hold approximately 250,000 clones, with 65% to 85% observed a single time. Sequencing was done on a sample of peripheral blood. These receptors all stem from a woman between 40 and 55 years old who had recovered from COVID-19.

The genes are TRBV9 and TRBJ1-1, with D uncertain. Trimming left V 6 bases short and J 11 bases short, with 17 bases between. Germline V gene data show CDR1 as SGDLS and CDR2 as YYNGEE. The CDR3 loop spans 12 amino acids. This CDR3 is CASTPPEGRAFF. The CDR3 DNA reads as TGTGCCAGCACCCCACCCGAAGGGAGGGCTTTCTTT.

This clone was seen just once. J is TRBJ2-7 and V is TRBV3-1 (or the pseudogene TRBV3-2), with TRBD2 identical over 7 bases. CDR1 and CDR2 from the germline V gene are LGHDT and YNNKEL (reference sequence). The CDR3 consists of 15 residues. V lost 1 base to trimming and J lost 3 bases; unmatched junction nucleotides: 6. CDR3 amino acids: CASSQGSSGNYEQYF. The CDR3 DNA reads as TGTGCCAGCAGCCAAGGGTCTAGCGGTAACTACGAGCAGTACTTC.

The chain combines TRBV29-1 with TRBJ1-1, with D perhaps matching TRBD1 (5 bases). Germline CDR1 and CDR2: SQVTM and ANQGSEA. This CDR3 contains 14 residues. Trimming shortened V by 2 bases and J by 1 base, and 11 bases separated the two germline ends. In nucleotides, the CDR3 is TGCAGCGTTGAAACCGGGGGACGGAACACTGAAGCTTTCTTT. Translating it yields CSVETGGRNTEAFF. Variable domain in full (rest from reference TRBV29-1 and TRBJ1-1): SAVISQKPSRDICQRGTSLTIQCQVDSQVTMMFWYRQQPGQSLTLIATANQGSEATYESGFVIDKFPISRPNLTFSTLTVSNMSPEDSSIYLCSVETGGRNTEAFFGQGTRLTVV.

A few counts support this clone. This chain connects TRBV7-2 to TRBJ1-6; 7 bases fit TRBD1. This CDR3 spans 15 amino acids. Germline V gene data show CDR1 as SGHTA and CDR2 as FQGNSA. The V and J ends lost 6 bases and 14 bases, in that order; junction bases with no gene match: 16. The CDR3 DNA reads TGTGCCAGCAGTATACGGCTGGGACAGCCGAATTCCCTCCACTTT. Protein product: CASSIRLGQPNSLHF. The whole variable domain, remainder taken from reference TRBV7-2 and TRBJ1-6, is GAGVSQSPSNKVTEKGKDVELRCDPISGHTALYWYRQSLGQGLEFLIYFQGNSAPDKSGLPSDRFSAERTGGSVSTLTIQRTQQEDSAVYLCASSIRLGQPNSLHFGNGTRLTVT.

The J gene is TRBJ2-3, the V gene TRBV4-2; possibly TRBD1 for D (7 bases). The V end was cut by 6 bases, the J end by 2 bases, with 12 bases between. Germline lookup yields CDR1 LGHNA and CDR2 YNFKEQ. This CDR3 has 14 residues. The CDR3 loop is CASSQGGSTDTQYF. The CDR3 nucleotides are TGTGCCAGCAGTCAGGGGGGCTCCACAGATACGCAGTATTTT.

The chain recombines TRBV6-2 or TRBV6-3 with TRBJ2-7, with 11 bases fitting TRBD2. V gave up 6 bases and J gave up 3 bases; unmatched junction bases: 10. The CDR3 has 16 amino acids. Per the germline V gene, CDR1 is MNHEY and CDR2 is SVGEGT. As DNA, the CDR3 is TGTGCCAGCAGCCAAACCCTACTAGCGGGGGACTACGAGCAGTACTTC. Translation: CASSQTLLAGDYEQYF.

The chain couples TRBV7-3 to TRBJ2-1; 8 nucleotides agree with TRBD1. CDR3 length equals 13 residues. Trimming at V came to 5 bases and at J to 7 bases, leaving 4 bases not matched to a gene. CDR1 and CDR2 (germline): SGHTA, FQGTGA. The CDR3 DNA reads as TGTGCCAGCAGCGTGGACAGGGAAAATGAGCAGTTCTTC. Translation: CASSVDRENEQFF.

This clone was counted a few times. This chain connects TRBV28 to TRBJ1-5; no firm D call. The CDR3 length is 14 residues. Per germline, CDR1 MDHEN and CDR2 SYDVKM. Trimming removed 3 bases at V and 1 base at J, with 7 bases between. CDR3 region: CASSLMESNQPQHF. CDR3 coding DNA: TGTGCCAGCAGTTTGATGGAGAGCAATCAGCCCCAGCATTTT.

This chain links TRBV9 with TRBJ2-1; the match to TRBD2 covers 7 bases. V dropped 2 bases and J dropped 8; count of bases not matched to a gene: 10. The CDR3 is made up of 15 amino acids. CDR1 is SGDLS and CDR2 is YYNGEE in the germline V gene. The CDR3 DNA follows: TGTGCCAGCAGCGTTCGCGGGGAGGGCTTTGATGAGCAGTTCTTC. This translates into CASSVRGEGFDEQFF. The full variable domain, with the rest looked up from reference TRBV9 and TRBJ2-1, is DSGVTQTPKHLITATGQRVTLRCSPRSGDLSVYWYQQSLDQGLQFLIQYYNGEERAKGNILERFSAQQFPDLHSELNLSSLELGDSALYFCASSVRGEGFDEQFFGPGTRLTVL.

This clone was seen a handful of times. The V gene is TRBV27, the J gene TRBJ2-3; no clear D. In germline, CDR1 is MNHEY, CDR2 SMNVEV (reference sequence). V lost 8 bases to trimming and J lost 5 bases, with 11 bases between them. The CDR3 has 12 residues. The CDR3 sequence: CASGPVGDTQYF. CDR3 DNA sequence: TGTGCCAGCGGCCCTGTTGGAGATACGCAGTATTTT.

The chain combines TRBV21-1 with TRBJ1-1. TRBV21-1 is termed a pseudogene. CDR3 length: 15 amino acids. The CDR3 nucleotides read TGTGCCAGCAGCAAAGGGAGGAAGCCGAACACTGAAGCTTTCTTT. This codes for CASSKGRKPNTEAFF.

The DNA of the CDR3 is TGTGCCAGCAGTGAAGCTAATGGGATTGTGACAGGTGGAACTAATGAAAAACTGTTTTTT. It specifies CASSEANGIVTGGTNEKLFF. The chain is built from TRBV6-1 and TRBJ1-4, with a possible D match to TRBD1 (6 bases). CDR1 and CDR2 (germline): MNHNS, SASEGT. V lost 0 bases, J lost 1 base, and 21 bases lay in between. This CDR3 is built from 20 residues.

The chain carries TRBV3-1 (or the pseudogene TRBV3-2) and TRBJ1-1, with TRBD1 as a possible D gene (5 bases). The CDR3 totals 13 residues. V was pared by 4 bases and J by 3 bases, with 9 bases between. Germline lookup yields CDR1 LGHDT and CDR2 YNNKEL (reference sequence). Here the CDR3 reads CASSRRDYTEAFF. DNA for the CDR3: TGTGCCAGCAGCCGACGGGACTACACTGAAGCTTTCTTT.

This clone has a handful of counts. V is TRBV2 and J is TRBJ1-3, with D possibly TRBD1 on 6 matching bases. Germline CDR1 and CDR2: SNHLY and FYNNEI. This CDR3 is 13 amino acids long. With 6 bases removed from V and 3 bases from J, the gap between germline ends came to 9 bases. The CDR3 spells CASRRDNGNTIYF. CDR3 in DNA: TGTGCCAGCAGAAGGGACAATGGAAACACCATATATTTT.

V usage is TRBV21-1 and J usage is TRBJ1-6. TRBV21-1 constitutes a pseudogene. The length of the CDR3 is 21 residues. DNA for the CDR3: TGTGCCAGCAGCAAAGCGATGCGGACGGACTCTTCCAGCTCCTATAATTCACCCCTCCACTTT. It translates to CASSKAMRTDSSSSYNSPLHF.

This clone occurred once. This chain uses TRBV2 with TRBJ1-2; tentatively, D is TRBD1 (5 bases). CDR1 and CDR2 (germline): SNHLY, FYNNEI. V dropped 6 bases and J dropped 4 bases, with 9 bases sitting between them. The CDR3 sequence is 12 residues long. In DNA, the CDR3 is TGTGCCAGCAGGAGGGGAGGCTATGGCTACACCTTC. Translating gives CASRRGGYGYTF.

This chain connects TRBV7-2 to TRBJ2-1; 9 bases agree with TRBD2. CDR3 size: 16 residues. V shed 7 bases, J shed 10 bases, and the junction held 17 bases outside the gene matches. The germline V gene has CDR1 SGHTA and CDR2 FQGNSA. The CDR3 spells CASTPRGGGGYGEQFF. The CDR3, as DNA: TGTGCCAGCACCCCGCGGGGCGGGGGGGGGTACGGGGAGCAGTTCTTC.

The rearrangement joins TRBV11-3 to TRBJ2-1; D is unresolved. This CDR3 has 14 residues. Trimming cost V 1 base and J 8 bases, with 12 bases left between them. Germline assignment: CDR1 SGHNT and CDR2 YENEEA. The CDR3 DNA follows: TGTGCCAGCAGCTTAGTCGGGTCCCGGGATGAGCAGTTCTTC. Translating gives CASSLVGSRDEQFF.

This chain uses TRBV29-1 with TRBJ2-1; 8 nucleotides line up with TRBD1. There are 14 residues in the CDR3. Germline-derived CDR1 and CDR2 are SQVTM and ANQGSEA. V shed 6 bases and J 4 bases; nucleotides not matched to a gene: 8. In nucleotides, the CDR3 is TGCAGCGTCGCAACCCAGGGGGCGTACAATGAGCAGTTCTTC. Its protein product is CSVATQGAYNEQFF.

The chain is built from TRBV9 and TRBJ2-5, with 13 bases aligning to TRBD2. This CDR3 contains 15 residues. Unmatched junction bases numbered 5, after V lost 4 bases and J lost 5 bases. The germline gives CDR1 SGDLS, CDR2 YYNGEE. In DNA, the CDR3 is TGTGCCAGCAGCACTAGCGGGGGGGCCCGGGAGACCCAGTACTTC. Encoded protein: CASSTSGGARETQYF. The full variable domain, in which reference TRBV9 and TRBJ2-5 provide the parts outside the CDR3, is DSGVTQTPKHLITATGQRVTLRCSPRSGDLSVYWYQQSLDQGLQFLIQYYNGEERAKGNILERFSAQQFPDLHSELNLSSLELGDSALYFCASSTSGGARETQYFGPGTRLLVL.

The rearrangement joins TRBV5-1 to TRBJ1-2; weak D call: TRBD1 (6 bases). The CDR3 totals 14 residues. Germline V gene data show CDR1 as SGHRS and CDR2 as YFSETQ. Between the trimmed V and J ends, which lost 4 bases and 4 bases, there was a span of 14 bases. The chain's CDR3 is CASSDRDIPYGYTF. In DNA, the CDR3 is TGCGCCAGCAGCGACCGGGACATCCCCTATGGCTACACCTTC. The full variable domain, in which reference TRBV5-1 and TRBJ1-2 provide the parts outside the CDR3, is KAGVTQTPRYLIKTRGQQVTLSCSPISGHRSVSWYQQTPGQGLQFLFEYFSETQRNKGNFPGRFSGRQFSNSRSEMNVSTLELGDSALYLCASSDRDIPYGYTFGSGTRLTVV.

The gene calls are TRBV7-2 and TRBJ1-4, with D possibly TRBD1 on 5 matching bases. CDR1 is SGHTA and CDR2 is FQGNSA in the germline V gene. V was clipped by 5 bases and J by 9 bases, with 13 bases between them. CDR3 length: 13 amino acids. CDR3: CASSTGTVQKLFF. CDR3 bases: TGTGCCAGCAGCACGGGGACTGTCCAAAAACTGTTTTTT.

The chain joins TRBV28 to TRBJ1-1; 7 nucleotides align to TRBD1. Germline-derived CDR1 and CDR2 are MDHEN and SYDVKM. J lost 0 bases, V lost 3 bases, and 4 bases had no gene match. The length of the CDR3 is 15 residues. The CDR3 DNA reads TGTGCCAGCAGTTTCGGAGGGGGCATGAACACTGAAGCTTTCTTT. Protein: CASSFGGGMNTEAFF.

The rearrangement joins TRBV6-5 to TRBJ1-6; D call uncertain. V lost 2 bases and J lost 7, with 15 bases in between. Looked up from germline, CDR1 is MNHEY and CDR2 is SVGAGI. The CDR3 spans 16 residues. As DNA, the CDR3 is TGTGCCAGCAGTTACACGGGCGGGTTTTGGAATTCACCCCTCCACTTT. Its translation: CASSYTGGFWNSPLHF.

V and J are TRBV30 and TRBJ2-7; D is possibly TRBD2 (5 bases). The germline V gene has CDR1 GTSNPN and CDR2 SVGIG (reference sequence). The CDR3 is 14 amino acids. The germline V and J ends were trimmed by 3 bases and 6 bases, with 18 bases remaining between them. CDR3 DNA sequence: TGTGCCTGGAGCCTGGGAGTAGCTGGCACCGAGCAGTACTTC. It translates to CAWSLGVAGTEQYF.

J is TRBJ1-4 and V is TRBV6-2 or TRBV6-3, with 7 bases aligning to TRBD1. The J segment lost 8 bases and the V segment lost 2 bases, leaving 5 bases of the junction unmatched. CDR3 length: 14 residues. Per the germline V gene, CDR1 is MNHEY and CDR2 is SVGEGT. CDR3 bases: TGTGCCAGCAGTTACGGGGCAGGGGGAGAAAAACTGTTTTTT. It codes for CASSYGAGGEKLFF.

The rearrangement links TRBV5-4 to TRBJ2-7; 9 bases match TRBD2. This CDR3 comprises 15 residues. V was pared by 3 bases and J by 7 bases, with 11 bases of the junction left unmatched. The germline V gene encodes CDR1 SGHNT and CDR2 YYREEE (reference sequence). In nucleotides, the CDR3 is TGTGCCAGCAGCTCCCCGAGGAGCGGGGGGAGTGAGCAGTACTTC. It is translated as CASSSPRSGGSEQYF.

J is TRBJ1-3 and V is TRBV5-1, with D perhaps TRBD1 (5 bases). The germline V gene has CDR1 SGHRS and CDR2 YFSETQ. The CDR3 spans 16 residues. V was cut by 1 base and J by 1 base, with 12 bases left in between. The CDR3, as DNA: TGCGCCAGCAGCTTGTCCCTCGGGGGGTCTGGAAACACCATATATTTT. Translation gives CASSLSLGGSGNTIYF.